The entry that follows covers one TCR beta chain sequence. This sample stems from a study of blood T cell repertoires in COVID-19. Here immunoSEQ multiplex PCR was the method, and the copy in TCRdb shows in-frame clones only, minus some. This table has about 15,000 clones, approximately 78% appearing once. V was shortened by 4 bases and J by 0 bases, with 10 bases between the two germline ends. The CDR3 spans 15 residues. CDR1 is SGHNT and CDR2 is YENEEA in the germline V gene. The chain employs TRBV11-3 and TRBJ1-3; D may be TRBD1 (6 bases). The TCR originated in a man older than 75 with active or convalescent COVID-19. Sequencing input: peripheral blood. The CDR3 here is CASSSTGISGNTIYF. CDR3 sequence (DNA): TGTGCCAGCAGCTCGACAGGAATCTCTGGAAACACCATATATTTT.